This TCR beta chain was retrieved from a study of blood T cell repertoires in COVID-19. Looking at the study overall: T cells, B-cell-depleted T cells, or PBMCs supplied cDNA or gDNA.

The CDR3 is 15 amino acids. Per the germline V gene, CDR1 is MGHRA and CDR2 is YSYEKL. With V trimmed by 4 bases and J by 5 bases, 6 bases remained unmatched. Participants were placed into cohorts based on the clinical history they reported. The assay was immunoSEQ multiplex PCR, and TCRdb's table has in-frame clones only and misses some. This sample has roughly 340,000 clones, with more than 75% found just once. The material sequenced was PBMCs or T cells enriched from blood (not recorded which). V and J are TRBV4-1 and TRBJ2-5, with TRBD1 matching 11 bases. The receptor was derived from a man aged 35-49 years in a cohort exposed to, infected with or recovered from COVID-19 (not recorded which). CDR3 DNA: TGCGCCAGCAGCCGCGGGACAGGGGGGGTCGAGACCCAGTACTTC. As protein: CASSRGTGGVETQYF.